This paragraph reports one TCR beta chain. The assay was immunoSEQ multiplex PCR, and TCRdb's table has in-frame clones only and misses some. The table includes 2 million to 2.5 million clones, more than 80% detected once. This CDR3 is 17 amino acids long. The germline CDR1 and CDR2 sequences are MNHEY and SMNVEV (reference sequence). With V trimmed by 2 bases and J by 2 bases, 7 bases remained unmatched. This record comes from a study of shared clonotypes between healthy human individuals. The chain uses TRBV27 and TRBJ2-1; 9 bases fit TRBD1. Sequences were obtained from naive CD4+ T cells from PBMCs. Sample subset: CD45RA+ positively selected. The sequence was obtained from a man between 18 and 29 years old in good health. Some clones in this sample may be carry-over from other donors' samples. The CDR3 bases are TGTGCCAGCAGTTTACCCTCCGGGACAGGGACCTACAATGAGCAGTTCTTC. Its translation: CASSLPSGTGTYNEQFF.